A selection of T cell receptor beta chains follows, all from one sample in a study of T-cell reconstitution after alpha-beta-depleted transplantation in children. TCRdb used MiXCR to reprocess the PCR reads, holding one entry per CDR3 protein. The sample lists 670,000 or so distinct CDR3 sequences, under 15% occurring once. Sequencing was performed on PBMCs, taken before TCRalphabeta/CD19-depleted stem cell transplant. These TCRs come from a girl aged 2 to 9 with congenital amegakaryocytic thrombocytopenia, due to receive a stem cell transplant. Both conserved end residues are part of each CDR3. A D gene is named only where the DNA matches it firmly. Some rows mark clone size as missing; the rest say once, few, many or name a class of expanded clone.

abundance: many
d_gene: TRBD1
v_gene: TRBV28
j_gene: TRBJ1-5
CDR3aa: CASSLGQGVNQPQHF
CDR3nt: TGTGCCAGCAGCCTGGGACAGGGGGTAAATCAGCCCCAGCATTTT

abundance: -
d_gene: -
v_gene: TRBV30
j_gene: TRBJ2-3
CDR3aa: CAWDSRVETDTQYF
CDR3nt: TGTGCCTGGGACTCAAGAGTAGAAACAGATACGCAGTATTTT

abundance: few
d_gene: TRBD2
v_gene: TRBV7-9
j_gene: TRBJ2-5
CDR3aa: CASGPGLSFRGETQYF
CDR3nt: TGTGCCAGCGGTCCGGGACTATCGTTCCGAGGGGAGACCCAGTACTTC

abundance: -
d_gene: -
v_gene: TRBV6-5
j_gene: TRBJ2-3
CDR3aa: CASSYVASGTDTQYF
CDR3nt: TGTGCCAGCAGTTACGTCGCTAGCGGCACAGATACGCAGTATTTT

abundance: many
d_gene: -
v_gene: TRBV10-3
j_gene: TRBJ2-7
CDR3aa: CAIVRSYEQYF
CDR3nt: TGTGCCATCGTTCGGTCCTACGAGCAGTACTTC

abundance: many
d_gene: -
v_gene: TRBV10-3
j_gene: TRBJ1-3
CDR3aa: CAISESGDSGNTIYF
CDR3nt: TGTGCCATCAGTGAGTCAGGGGACTCTGGAAACACCATATATTTT

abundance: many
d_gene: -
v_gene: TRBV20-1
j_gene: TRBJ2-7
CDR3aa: CSARAAGYLDEQYF
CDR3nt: TGCAGTGCTAGAGCGGCAGGTTATCTCGACGAGCAGTACTTC

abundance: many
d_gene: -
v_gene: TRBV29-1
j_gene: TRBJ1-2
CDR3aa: CSVEPYTGIHGYTF
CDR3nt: TGCAGCGTTGAACCGTATACAGGGATCCATGGCTACACCTTC

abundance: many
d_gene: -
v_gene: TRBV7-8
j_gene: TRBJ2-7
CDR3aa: CASSLVGRAYEQYF
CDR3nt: TGTGCCAGCAGCTTAGTCGGCAGAGCCTACGAGCAGTACTTC

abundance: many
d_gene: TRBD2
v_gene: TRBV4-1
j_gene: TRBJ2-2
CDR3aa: CASSQDLSGVNTGELFF
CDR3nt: TGCGCCAGCAGCCAAGACCTTAGCGGGGTAAACACCGGGGAGCTGTTTTTT

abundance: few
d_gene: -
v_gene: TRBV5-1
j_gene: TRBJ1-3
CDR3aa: CASSLGEDSGNTIYF
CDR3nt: TGCGCCAGCAGCTTGGGTGAGGACTCTGGAAACACCATATATTTT

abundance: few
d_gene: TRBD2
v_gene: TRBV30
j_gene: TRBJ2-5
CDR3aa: CAWSAGTSGPGTQYF
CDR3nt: TGTGCCTGGAGTGCTGGGACTAGCGGACCGGGGACCCAGTACTTC

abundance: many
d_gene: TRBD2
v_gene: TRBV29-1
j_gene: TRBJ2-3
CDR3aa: CSVDDREVGTDTQYF
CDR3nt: TGCAGCGTGGACGATCGGGAGGTGGGTACAGATACGCAGTATTTT

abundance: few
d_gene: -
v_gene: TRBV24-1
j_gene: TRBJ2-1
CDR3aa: CATSDPLARSVYNEQFF
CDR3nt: TGTGCCACCAGTGATCCGCTGGCTAGAAGTGTCTACAATGAGCAGTTCTTC

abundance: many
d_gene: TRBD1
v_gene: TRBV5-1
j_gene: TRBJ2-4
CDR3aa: CASSVDRASDIQYF
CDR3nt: TGCGCCAGCAGCGTAGACAGGGCCAGCGACATTCAGTACTTC

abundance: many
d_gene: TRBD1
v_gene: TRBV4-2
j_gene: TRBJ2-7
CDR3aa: CASSQDLGDSSYEQYF
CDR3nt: TGTGCCAGCAGCCAAGATCTCGGGGACAGCTCCTACGAGCAGTACTTC

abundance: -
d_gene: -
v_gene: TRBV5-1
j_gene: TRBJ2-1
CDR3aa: CASSLERRQGGNEQFF
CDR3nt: TGCGCCAGCAGCTTGGAACGAAGACAGGGAGGCAATGAGCAGTTCTTC

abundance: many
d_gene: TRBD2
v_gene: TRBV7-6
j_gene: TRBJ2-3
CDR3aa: CASSPSAGVRDTQYF
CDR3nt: TGTGCCAGCAGCCCGTCAGCGGGAGTAAGAGATACGCAGTATTTT

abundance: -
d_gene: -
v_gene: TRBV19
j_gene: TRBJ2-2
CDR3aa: CASSIALNTGELFF
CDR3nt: TGTGCCAGTAGTATAGCACTAAACACCGGGGAGCTGTTTTTT

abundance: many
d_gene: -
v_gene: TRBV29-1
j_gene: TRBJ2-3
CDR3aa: CSVEDRGIGGTDTQYF
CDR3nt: TGCAGCGTTGAAGATCGGGGAATAGGGGGGACAGATACGCAGTATTTT

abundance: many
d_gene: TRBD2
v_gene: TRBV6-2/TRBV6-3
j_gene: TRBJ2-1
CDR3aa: CASSPKRDAVSEQFF
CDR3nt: TGTGCCAGCAGTCCTAAGCGGGACGCCGTGAGTGAGCAGTTCTTC

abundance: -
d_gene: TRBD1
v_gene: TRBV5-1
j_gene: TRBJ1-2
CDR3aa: CASSTQPGQGAHGYTF
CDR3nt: TGCGCCAGCAGCACCCAACCGGGACAGGGGGCGCATGGCTACACCTTC

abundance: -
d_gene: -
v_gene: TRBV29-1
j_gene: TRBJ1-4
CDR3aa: CSVESGTNEKLFF
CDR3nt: TGCAGCGTTGAATCAGGCACTAATGAAAAACTGTTTTTT

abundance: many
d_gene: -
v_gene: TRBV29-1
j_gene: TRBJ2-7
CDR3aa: CSVETGHHYEQYF
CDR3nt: TGCAGCGTTGAAACGGGACACCACTACGAGCAGTACTTC

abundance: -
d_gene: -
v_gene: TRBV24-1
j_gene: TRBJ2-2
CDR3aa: CATSDTHTGELFF
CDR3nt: TGTGCCACCAGTGACACTCACACCGGGGAGCTGTTTTTT

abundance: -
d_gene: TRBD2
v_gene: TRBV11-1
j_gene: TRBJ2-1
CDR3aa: CASSIGLAGLYTGSYNEQFF
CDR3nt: TGTGCCAGCAGCATCGGACTAGCGGGACTTTATACAGGGTCCTACAATGAGCAGTTCTTC

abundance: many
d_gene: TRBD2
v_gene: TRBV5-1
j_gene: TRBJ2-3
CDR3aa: CASSLMTSGRVTDTQYF
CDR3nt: TGCGCCAGCAGCTTGATGACTAGCGGGAGGGTAACAGATACGCAGTATTTT

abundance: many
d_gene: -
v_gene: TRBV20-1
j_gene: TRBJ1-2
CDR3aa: CSAQSGTHYGYTF
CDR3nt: TGCAGTGCTCAATCCGGGACACACTATGGCTACACCTTC

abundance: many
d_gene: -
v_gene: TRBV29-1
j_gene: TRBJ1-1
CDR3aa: CSVDGLGPGRDTEAFF
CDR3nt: TGCAGCGTTGATGGTTTGGGGCCGGGGAGGGACACTGAAGCTTTCTTT

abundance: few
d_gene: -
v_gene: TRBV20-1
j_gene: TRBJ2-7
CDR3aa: CSADTGSEQYF
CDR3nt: TGCAGTGCTGACACAGGATCCGAGCAGTACTTC

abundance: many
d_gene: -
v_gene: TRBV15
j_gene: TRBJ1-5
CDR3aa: CATSREGANQPQHF
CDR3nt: TGTGCCACCAGCAGAGAAGGGGCCAATCAGCCCCAGCATTTT

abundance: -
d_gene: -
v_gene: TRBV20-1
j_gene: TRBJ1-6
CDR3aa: CSASSGVNSPLHF
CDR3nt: TGCAGTGCTAGTTCAGGGGTCAATTCACCCCTCCACTTT

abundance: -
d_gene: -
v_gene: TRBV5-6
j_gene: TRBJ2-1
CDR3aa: CASSLGEGGEFF
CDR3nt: TGTGCCAGCAGCTTGGGTGAGGGTGGGGAGTTCTTC

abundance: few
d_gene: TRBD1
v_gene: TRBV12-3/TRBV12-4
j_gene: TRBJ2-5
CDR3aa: CASSLPPGTGGQETQYF
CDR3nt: TGTGCCAGCAGTCTTCCTCCCGGGACAGGGGGCCAAGAGACCCAGTACTTC

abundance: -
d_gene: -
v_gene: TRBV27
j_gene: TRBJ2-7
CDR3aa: CASTEQGALTPINYEQYF
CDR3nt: TGTGCCAGCACCGAACAGGGAGCGCTAACGCCCATTAACTACGAGCAGTACTTC

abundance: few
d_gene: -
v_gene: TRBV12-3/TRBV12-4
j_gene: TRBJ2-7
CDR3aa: CASSLDGTAQEQYF
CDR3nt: TGTGCCAGCAGTTTAGACGGGACGGCACAGGAGCAGTACTTC

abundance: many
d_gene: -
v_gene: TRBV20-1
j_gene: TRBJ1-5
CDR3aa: CSALKGDSNQPQHF
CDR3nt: TGCAGTGCTCTGAAAGGGGATAGCAATCAGCCCCAGCATTTT

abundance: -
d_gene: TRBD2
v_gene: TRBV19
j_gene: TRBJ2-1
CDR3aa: CASSIGREPVNEQFF
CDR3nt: TGTGCCAGTAGTATCGGGCGGGAGCCGGTTAATGAGCAGTTCTTC

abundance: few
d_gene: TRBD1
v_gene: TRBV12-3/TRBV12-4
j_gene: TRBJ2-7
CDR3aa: CASRRQTGGYEQYF
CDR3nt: TGTGCCAGCAGACGACAGACAGGGGGTTACGAGCAGTACTTC

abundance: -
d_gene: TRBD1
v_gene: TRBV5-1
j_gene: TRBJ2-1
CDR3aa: CASSPTTGQGRGEQFF
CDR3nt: TGCGCCAGCAGCCCTACCACGGGACAGGGGCGTGGTGAGCAGTTCTTC

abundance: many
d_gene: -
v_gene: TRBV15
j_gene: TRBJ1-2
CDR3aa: CATSYSRHYGYTF
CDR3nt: TGTGCCACCAGCTATTCCCGGCACTATGGCTACACCTTC

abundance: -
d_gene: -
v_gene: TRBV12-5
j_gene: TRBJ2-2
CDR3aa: CASGRGPGHSNTGELFF
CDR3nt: TGTGCTAGTGGCCGGGGCCCGGGCCATTCGAACACCGGGGAGCTGTTTTTT

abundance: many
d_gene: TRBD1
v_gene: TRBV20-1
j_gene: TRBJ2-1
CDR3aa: CSARDGTGDAYNEQFF
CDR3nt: TGCAGTGCTAGAGATGGGACAGGGGATGCCTACAATGAGCAGTTCTTC

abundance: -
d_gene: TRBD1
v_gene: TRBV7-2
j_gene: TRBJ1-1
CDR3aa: CASSPTGVPEAFF
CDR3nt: TGTGCCAGCAGCCCCACAGGGGTTCCTGAAGCTTTCTTT

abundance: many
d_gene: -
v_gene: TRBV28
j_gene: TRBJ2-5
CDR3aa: CASTEPPETQYF
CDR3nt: TGTGCCAGCACTGAGCCTCCAGAGACCCAGTACTTC

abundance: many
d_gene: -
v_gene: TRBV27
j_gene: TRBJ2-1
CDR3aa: CASSLYRTGEREQFF
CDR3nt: TGTGCCAGCAGTTTATATCGGACGGGAGAGCGTGAGCAGTTCTTC

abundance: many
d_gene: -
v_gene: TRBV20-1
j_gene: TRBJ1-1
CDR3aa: CSAIAHHPNTEAFF
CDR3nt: TGCAGTGCTATAGCACATCACCCGAACACTGAAGCTTTCTTT

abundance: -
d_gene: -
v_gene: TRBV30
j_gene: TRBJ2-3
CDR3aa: CAWSQGSTDTQYF
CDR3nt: TGTGCCTGGAGTCAGGGGAGCACAGATACGCAGTATTTT

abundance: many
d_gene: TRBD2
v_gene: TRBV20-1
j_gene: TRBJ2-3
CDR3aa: CSPRTSGLTDTQYF
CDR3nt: TGCAGTCCGAGGACTAGCGGCCTCACAGATACGCAGTATTTT

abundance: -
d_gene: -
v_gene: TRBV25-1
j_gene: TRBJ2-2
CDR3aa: CASSLLDKAGELFF
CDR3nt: TGTGCCAGCAGTCTCCTGGATAAGGCCGGGGAGCTGTTTTTT

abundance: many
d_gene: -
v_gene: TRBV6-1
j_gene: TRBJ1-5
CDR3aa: CASSQRDYQPQHF
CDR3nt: TGTGCCAGCAGTCAGCGGGACTACCAGCCCCAGCATTTT

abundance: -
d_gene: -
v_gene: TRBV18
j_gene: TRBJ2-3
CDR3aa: CASSPGAHWADTQYF
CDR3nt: TGTGCCAGCTCACCAGGGGCCCACTGGGCAGATACGCAGTATTTT

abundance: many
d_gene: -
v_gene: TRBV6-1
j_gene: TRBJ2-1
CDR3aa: CASSEWRGSYNEQFF
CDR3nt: TGTGCCAGCAGTGAATGGCGGGGCTCCTACAATGAGCAGTTCTTC

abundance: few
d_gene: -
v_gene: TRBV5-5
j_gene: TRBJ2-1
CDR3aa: CASSSRSGRLDNEQFF
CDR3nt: TGTGCCAGCAGCTCCCGAAGCGGACGGCTAGACAATGAGCAGTTCTTC

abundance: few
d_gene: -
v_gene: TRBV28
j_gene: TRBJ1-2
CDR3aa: CASSQSGTPIGYTF
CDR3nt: TGTGCCAGCAGTCAATCCGGGACACCTATAGGCTACACCTTC